This is a list of T cell receptor beta chains from one sample in a study of OX40 agonist ivuxolimab in advanced cancers. Generated by immunoSEQ multiplex PCR, the TCRdb table keeps only in-frame clones and is missing some. The sample lists around 23,000 clones; approximately 80% were seen once. This material consisted of CD4+ or CD8+ T cells sorted from blood, taken in a trial of the OX40 agonist ivuxolimab. The receptors shown here come from an adult with an advanced solid tumor such as melanoma, head and neck, liver or kidney cancer. Each CDR3 is given with its conserved first and last residue. The D gene is left open where the match is weak. Size is omitted from some rows. Given values are once, few, many or a class for expanded clones.

>TRBJ2-1|TRBV30|.|.
TGTGCCTGGAGTGTGGGGCAAGCGCCCTACAATGAGCAGTTCTTC
CAWSVGQAPYNEQFF
>TRBJ2-3|TRBV5-4|.|.
TGTGCCAGCAGCTTGGTAGGGGCCGCAGATACGCAGTATTTT
CASSLVGAADTQYF
>TRBJ2-1|TRBV4-2|.|TRBD2
TGTGCCAGCAGCCAAGAGGTCCTAGCGGGGGGGGCTGAGCAGTTCTTC
CASSQEVLAGGAEQFF
>TRBJ2-7|TRBV6-1|.|.
TGTGCCAGCAGTGCGTTGCCGGATAGCTCCTACGAGCAGTACTTC
CASSALPDSSYEQYF
>TRBJ1-5|TRBV19|.|.
TGTGCCAGTAGTAGAGCGCATAGGGACAATCAGCCCCAGCATTTT
CASSRAHRDNQPQHF
>TRBJ2-7|TRBV28|.|.
TGTGCCAGCAGTTTACGGACCTACGAGCAGTACTTC
CASSLRTYEQYF
>TRBJ1-2|TRBV27|.|TRBD1
TGTGCCAGCAGTTTTGGGACAGGAGGAGATGGCTACACCTTC
CASSFGTGGDGYTF
>TRBJ1-4|TRBV6-5|.|TRBD1
TGTGCCAGCAGTCAACAGGGGGTGGAGGAAAAACTGTTTTTT
CASSQQGVEEKLFF
>TRBJ2-5|TRBV7-2|.|TRBD1
TGTGCCAGCAGCTTGAACAGGGGGCGAAATAGGGAGACCCAGTACTTC
CASSLNRGRNRETQYF
>TRBJ1-2|TRBV30|.|TRBD1
TGTGCCTGGATCCGACAGGGGGCACGGTATGGCTACACCTTC
CAWIRQGARYGYTF
>TRBJ2-5|TRBV6-1|.|.
TGTGCCAGCAGGGATCTCTTGGGAGGAGGAGAGACCCAGTACTTC
CASRDLLGGGETQYF
>TRBJ1-6|TRBV4-3|.|.
TGCGCCAGCAGCCAAGAGCTCAACGGGGGGACCTATAATTCACCCCTCCACTTT
CASSQELNGGTYNSPLHF
>TRBJ2-7|TRBV6-1|once|.
TGTGCCAGCACTCCAGCCTACGAGCAGTACTTC
CASTPAYEQYF
>TRBJ2-1|TRBV7-8|medium-sized|.
TGTGCCAGCAGCTTGGGCAATGAGCAGTTCTTC
CASSLGNEQFF
>TRBJ2-3|TRBV27|.|TRBD2
TGTGCCAGCAGTTTCTCAGGACTAGCGGGGTTCACAGATACGCAGTATTTT
CASSFSGLAGFTDTQYF